The present TCR beta chain was sequenced within a study of PD-1 blockade in classical Hodgkin lymphoma. Study-level findings and limits: Factors driving the repertoire differences, possibly disease activity or prior therapy, remain undefined.

The patients all showed relapse after autologous stem cell transplantation, while their brentuximab vedotin exposure varied. Sequenced by immunoSEQ multiplex PCR; TCRdb stores in-frame clones only, minus some. The sample lists about 30,000 clones, under 85% occurring once. Regarding this clone: The antigen is not known.

V lost 1 base and J lost 7, with 8 bases in between. The CDR3 loop spans 13 amino acids. Per the germline V gene, CDR1 is SNHLY and CDR2 is FYNNEI. This chain uses TRBV2 with TRBJ1-5, with D uncertain. This specimen consisted of peripheral blood mononuclear cells (PBMCs), obtained before the second cycle of nivolumab. The receptor was isolated from a human donor with classical Hodgkin lymphoma. CDR3 in DNA: TGTGCCAGCAGTGAAGAGAATGCCCAGCCCCAGCATTTT. Its protein product is CASSEENAQPQHF. The variable domain in full, with the rest retrieved from reference TRBV2 and TRBJ1-5, is EPEVTQTPSHQVTQMGQEVILRCVPISNHLYFYWYRQILGQKVEFLVSFYNNEISEKSEIFDDQFSVERPDGSNFTLKIRSTKLEDSAMYFCASSEENAQPQHFGDGTRLSIL.